Below are 2 T cell receptor beta chains sequenced from a single sample in a study of cytotoxic CD8 clonotypes in ibrutinib-treated CLL (dated by TCRdb to the early 2020s). Library preparation was by the immunoSEQ multiplex PCR assay. TCRdb took over this immuneACCESS table, retaining in-frame rearrangements with V and J assigned. Such tables are incomplete; in checked studies, under half of the missing clones stem from an unresolved V gene, and the remainder is unexplained. The sample includes 65,000 to 80,000 clones, with approximately 87% observed a single time. The ten largest clones add up to roughly 35% of the sample. Reading the label with the study, this specimen's time point is: around 25 months on ibrutinib. The source material was PBMCs, sampled after 24 months of ibrutinib treatment. Every receptor here comes from a human donor with chronic lymphocytic leukemia.

The rearrangement uses TRBV6-1 and TRBJ1-2; no clear D. Germline CDR1 MNHNS, CDR2 SASEGT. Between the trimmed V and J ends, which lost 3 bases and 8 bases, there was a span of 10 bases. The CDR3 is 12 amino acids. In nucleotides, the CDR3 is TGTGCCAGCAGTGATCGTTTTGGGGGCTACACCTTC. It specifies CASSDRFGGYTF.

The J gene is TRBJ2-5, the V gene TRBV7-9; 7 nucleotides align to TRBD2. Germline V gene sequence: CDR1 SEHNR, CDR2 FQNEAQ (reference sequence). With 5 bases clipped from V and 5 bases from J, the junction kept 8 bases outside the gene matches. The CDR3 runs to 14 residues. The CDR3 DNA reads TGTGCCAGCAGCCCATGGACTAGTGCGGAGACCCAGTACTTC. It encodes CASSPWTSAETQYF.